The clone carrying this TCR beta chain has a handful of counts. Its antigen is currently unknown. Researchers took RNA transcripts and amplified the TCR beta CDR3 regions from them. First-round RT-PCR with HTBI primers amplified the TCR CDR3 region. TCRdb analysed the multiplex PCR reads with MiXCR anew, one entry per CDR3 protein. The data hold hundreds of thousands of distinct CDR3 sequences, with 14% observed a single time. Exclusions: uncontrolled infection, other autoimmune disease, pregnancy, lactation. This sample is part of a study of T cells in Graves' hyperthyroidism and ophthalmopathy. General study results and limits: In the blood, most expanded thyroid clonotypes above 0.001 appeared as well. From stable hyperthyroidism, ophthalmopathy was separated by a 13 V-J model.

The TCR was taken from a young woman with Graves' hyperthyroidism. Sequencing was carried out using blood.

The CDR3 reads CASSPGTGGVLGYTF. The CDR3, as DNA: TGTGCCAGCAGTCCTGGGACAGGGGGCGTCTTAGGCTACACCTTC. The rearrangement joins TRBV6-2 or TRBV6-3 to TRBJ1-2; 12 bases map to TRBD1. This CDR3 has 15 residues. CDR1 is MNHEY and CDR2 is SVGEGT in the germline V gene. With 5 bases clipped from V and 8 bases from J, the junction kept 9 bases outside the gene matches.